This T cell receptor (beta chain) was sequenced during a study of T-cell memory formation after mild COVID-19. From the 5' RACE reads, TCRdb called clonotypes with MiXCR, one entry per CDR3 protein. This table has hundreds of thousands of distinct CDR3 sequences, over 20% appearing once. CDR3 length equals 12 residues. V was shortened by 7 bases and J by 4 bases, with 10 bases between the two germline ends. CDR1 and CDR2 from the germline V gene are SNHLY and FYNNEI. Findings of the study overall: Mostly located in CM and EM were contracting CD4+ clones, with contracting CD8+ clones located in EMRA. While clones contracting from day 15 to 85 were balanced between CD4 and CD8, later expanders leaned CD4+. A subset of responding clones appeared in pre-infection memory, suggesting cross-reactive memory joined.

Remarks on this clonotype: Its antigen is unidentified.

The sample taken for sequencing was PBMCs or a T cell subset sorted from them (not recorded which). J is TRBJ1-1 and V is TRBV2; D gene ambiguous. The receptor was derived from an adult woman who had mild COVID-19 (a few samples of this study predate the infection). Cell type and time point are not known. CDR3 protein: CASKGPGTEAFF. In DNA, the CDR3 is TGTGCCAGCAAGGGCCCGGGCACTGAAGCTTTCTTT.